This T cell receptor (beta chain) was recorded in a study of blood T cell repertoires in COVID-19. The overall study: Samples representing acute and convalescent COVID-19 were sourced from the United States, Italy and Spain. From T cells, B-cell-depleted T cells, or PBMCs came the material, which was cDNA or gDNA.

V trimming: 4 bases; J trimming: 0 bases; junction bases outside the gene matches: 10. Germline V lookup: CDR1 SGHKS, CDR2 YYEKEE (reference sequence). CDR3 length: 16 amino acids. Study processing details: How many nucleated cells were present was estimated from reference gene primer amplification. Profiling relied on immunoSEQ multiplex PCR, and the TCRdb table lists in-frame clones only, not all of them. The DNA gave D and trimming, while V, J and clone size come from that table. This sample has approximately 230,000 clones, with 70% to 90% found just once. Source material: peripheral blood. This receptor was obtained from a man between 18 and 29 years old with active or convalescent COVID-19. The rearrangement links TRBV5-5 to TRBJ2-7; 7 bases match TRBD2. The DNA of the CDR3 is TGTGCCAGCAGCGACCTTCGGACTAGGAGCTCCTACGAGCAGTACTTC. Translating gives CASSDLRTRSSYEQYF. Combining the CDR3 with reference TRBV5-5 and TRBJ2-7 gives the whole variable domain DAGVTQSPTHLIKTRGQQVTLRCSPISGHKSVSWYQQVLGQGPQFIFQYYEKEERGRGNFPDRFSARQFPNYSSELNVNALLLGDSALYLCASSDLRTRSSYEQYFGPGTRLTVT.